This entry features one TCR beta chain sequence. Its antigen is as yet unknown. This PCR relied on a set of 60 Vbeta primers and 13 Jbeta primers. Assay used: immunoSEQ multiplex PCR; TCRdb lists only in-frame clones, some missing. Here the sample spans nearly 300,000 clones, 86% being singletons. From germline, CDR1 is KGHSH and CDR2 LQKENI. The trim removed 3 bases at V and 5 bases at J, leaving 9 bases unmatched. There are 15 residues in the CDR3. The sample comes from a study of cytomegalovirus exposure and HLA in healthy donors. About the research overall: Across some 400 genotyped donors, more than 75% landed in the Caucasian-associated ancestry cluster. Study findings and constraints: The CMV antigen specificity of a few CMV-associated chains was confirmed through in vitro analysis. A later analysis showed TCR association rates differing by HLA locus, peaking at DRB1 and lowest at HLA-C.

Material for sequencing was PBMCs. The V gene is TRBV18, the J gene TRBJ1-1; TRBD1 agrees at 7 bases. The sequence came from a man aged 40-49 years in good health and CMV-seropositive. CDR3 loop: CASSPSRQGWTEAFF. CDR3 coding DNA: TGTGCCAGCTCACCGAGCCGACAGGGTTGGACTGAAGCTTTCTTT.